What follows is one T cell receptor beta chain and its context. TEMRA cells were FACS-enriched, unlike CD8+ and CD4+ T cells, which were negatively isolated. This entry comes from a study of CD8 T cells in Susac syndrome. Random-hexamer reverse transcription was applied to roughly 0.5 to 1 ug RNA. From the immunoSEQ multiplex PCR reads, TCRdb called clonotypes with MiXCR, one entry per CDR3 protein. In the table there are 300,000 to 350,000 distinct CDR3 sequences, about 91% of which are singletons. The germline gives CDR1 SGHTA, CDR2 FQGNSA. CDR3 length equals 15 residues. V was pared by 4 bases and J by 2 bases, with 15 bases between.

The TCR originated in a human donor with multiple sclerosis. Specimen: CD4+ T cells from PBMCs. This rearrangement joins TRBV7-2 to TRBJ2-7, with D unresolved. The CDR3 nucleotides read TGTGCCAGCAGCTCCTCCTACAGCAAAACCTACGAGCAGTACTTC. This encodes CASSSSYSKTYEQYF.